This TCR beta chain was sequenced for a study of blood T cells in healthy people across ages (dated by TCRdb to between 2014 and 2016). Context from the whole study: In model experiments, roughly one uniquely barcoded TCR beta cDNA molecule per two T cells was captured by template switching. The study measured age-related changes in TCR beta repertoire diversity using deep sequencing normalized with unique cDNA molecular identifiers. Donors of different ages were randomly distributed across sequencing lanes to avoid experimental bias. Using the same blood draw, the study looked at two additional independent replicas of 1 million unique cDNA reads for two donors, one aged 18 to 30 and the other aged 80 or older. The donors were divided into four age groups: young (average about 16 years), middle-aged (approximately 41), aged (about 60) and long-lived (about 80). The study at large found these results: The percentage of naive T cells measured by flow cytometry correlated strongly with observed TCR beta diversity. Because donor CMV infection status was unknown, age-related changes in expanded clonotypes were potentially confounded. As age increased, observed TCR beta diversity per million T cells dropped in a roughly linear way, and a significant reduction was already evident by age 40. Bulk unsorted PBMC profiling prevented conclusive comparison of naive and antigen-experienced compartments. Estimates of total diversity from one million sequenced T cells were regarded as lower bounds and underestimates. The long-lived group showed more naive CD4+ T cells, fewer expanded clones and increased TCR diversity than the aged group, suggesting age selection.

Systemically healthy Caucasian individuals from Russia, 39 in total and aged roughly 6 to 95 years, were included as donors. Approximately 9 milliliters of peripheral blood were collected from each donor into EDTA-treated Vacutainer tubes. Ficoll-Paque density-gradient centrifugation was used to isolate PBMCs, with at least 6.5 million per sample. Total RNA, at least 6 micrograms per sample, was extracted from PBMCs with Trizol reagent. Naive CD45RAhigh/CD27high T cell percentages were measured by flow cytometry on a PBMC aliquot from every donor. V is cut by 5 bases and J by 5 bases, and the space between the germline ends is 12 bases. The CDR3, from cysteine to phenylalanine, totals 13 residues. The DNA shown is the 39-base CDR3, in frame from base 1. The library was generated by 5' RACE. The second PCR ran for roughly 7 to 12 cycles and used a J-beta primer mix along with a sample-barcoded 5' primer. A template-switch 5' adaptor carrying 12 random nucleotides introduced a unique molecular identifier onto each TCR beta cDNA molecule. At least 2.5 million CDR3-containing paired-end reads were obtained from each sample. First-strand cDNA synthesis was performed from all RNA using the Mint cDNA synthesis kit, with priming by a TRBC-specific oligonucleotide. All cDNA was treated with uracil-DNA glycosylase and then went through a first 18-cycle PCR with the universal primers M1SS and BC2_uni_R. The original pipeline was this. Normalization of each sample was performed by random selection of 1 million high-quality reads, each carrying a distinct molecular identifier. Instead of being binned into consensus sequences, reads that shared molecular identifiers were thrown out. MiTCR, set to a Q25 quality threshold and the strictest error-elimination algorithm, was used for CDR3 identification, clonotype clustering and error correction. A nonparametric unseen species model with Euler transformation was used to estimate lower-bound total TCR beta diversity. The public reads were reprocessed in TCRdb via fastp at Q25 and MiXCR, keeping in-frame beta chains. Under each unique CDR3 protein, matching rows form one entry showing the most common genes and DNA. For this entry, the V and J calls and clone size follow TCRdb and not the study's own pipeline. For this sample there are fewer than 2,000,000 distinct CDR3 sequences; about two fifths appear just once. Of the sample, roughly 24% falls within the top ten clones.

This clonotype was detected only a few times. Its antigen is currently not known. Base quality data are lacking; no much larger clone is found one base away. The source of this sequence is a human donor in good health. The sample taken for sequencing was blood. The chain joins TRBV12-3 or TRBV12-4 to TRBJ1-2; TRBD1 is a weak D gene call, 6 bases matching. CDR3 reads: CASSPDRPYGYTF. The bases are TGTGCCAGCAGTCCGGACAGACCTTATGGCTACACCTTC.